This TCR beta chain was retrieved from a study of blood T cell repertoires in COVID-19. Here immunoSEQ multiplex PCR was the method, and the copy in TCRdb shows in-frame clones only, minus some. The table shows 250,000 to 400,000 clones, with about 91% occurring only once. The source of this sequence is a woman aged 30 to 39 with COVID-19, enrolled during active disease. What was sequenced was peripheral blood.

The DNA of the CDR3 is TGTGCCAGCAGTCTACCACTTAAAACTTATGGCTACACCTTC. As protein: CASSLPLKTYGYTF. The chain employs TRBV28 and TRBJ1-2; D is unclear. This CDR3 comprises 14 residues. V was cut by 5 bases and J by 5 bases, with 15 bases left in between. Germline V gives CDR1 MDHEN, CDR2 SYDVKM.